This TCR beta chain derives from a study of blood T cell repertoires in COVID-19. J lost 5 bases, V lost 5 bases, and 4 bases had no gene match. The CDR3 covers 13 residues. Per the germline V gene, CDR1 is SGHAT and CDR2 is FQNNGV. All enrollees were about 18 to 89 years old and from 20 to 25 US areas. Participants' reported clinical history set cohort assignment. The sample holds one count of this clone. Authors' methods: Amplifying reference gene primers gave estimates of nucleated cell counts. Sequencing was performed with immunoSEQ multiplex PCR; in TCRdb, only in-frame clones are kept and a portion is missing. V, J and clone size were drawn from that table, and D and trimming were deduced from the DNA. The profile shows approximately 450,000 clones, roughly 85% of them singletons.

The sequence was obtained from a woman younger than 30 with acute COVID-19. This chain links TRBV11-2 with TRBJ2-7; 9 bases match TRBD1. The specimen was PBMCs or T cells enriched from blood (not recorded which). CDR3 in amino acids: CASSRDRENEQYF. In nucleotides, the CDR3 is TGTGCCAGCAGCCGGGACAGGGAGAACGAGCAGTACTTC.